Listed below are T cell receptor beta chains from one sample, sequenced in a study of shared clonotypes between healthy human individuals. Assay: immunoSEQ multiplex PCR; the TCRdb copy retains only in-frame clones and omits some. The data hold roughly 500,000 clones, with 90% to 97% observed a single time. Sequencing was carried out using naive CD4+ T cells sorted from blood. The receptor set was obtained from a woman aged 25 to 39 in good health. Both conserved end residues are trimmed from each CDR3. Fields, in order: J gene, V gene, CDR3 protein.

J: TRBJ2-5
V: TRBV15
CDR3: ATSRDQGLGETQY

J: TRBJ2-7
V: TRBV19
CDR3: ASSPSSIAYYEQY

J: TRBJ2-2
V: TRBV9
CDR3: ASSVGEGRYTGELF

J: TRBJ2-2
V: TRBV11-2
CDR3: ASSPGQLGLAGELF

J: TRBJ2-1
V: TRBV9
CDR3: ASSSTSGRVGEQF

J: TRBJ2-7
V: TRBV5-4
CDR3: ASRVWTSDYEQY

J: TRBJ2-7
V: TRBV9
CDR3: ASSAWDRGSSYEQY

J: TRBJ1-2
V: TRBV11-2
CDR3: ASSSAARVHGYT

J: TRBJ2-2
V: TRBV10-3
CDR3: AISESSWTGNGELF

J: TRBJ1-1
V: TRBV7-3
CDR3: ASSGRGYPVAF

J: TRBJ2-7
V: TRBV28
CDR3: ASSLGPGGVGEQY

J: TRBJ2-5
V: TRBV6-1
CDR3: ATSYRGLGETQY

J: TRBJ1-5
V: TRBV19
CDR3: ASSIPIGNQPQH

J: TRBJ1-1
V: TRBV27
CDR3: ASSDRANTEAF

J: TRBJ1-3
V: TRBV6-5
CDR3: ASSFVGGGGNTIY

J: TRBJ1-3
V: TRBV28
CDR3: ASRDRAGNTIY

J: TRBJ2-7
V: TRBV5-1
CDR3: ASSLAPGTSGTSYEQY

J: TRBJ2-7
V: TRBV30
CDR3: AWSGQGASSYEQY

J: TRBJ1-5
V: TRBV27
CDR3: ASSLYPQTGKTQPQH

J: TRBJ2-1
V: TRBV11-3
CDR3: ASSFPGLEQF

J: TRBJ2-3
V: TRBV7-2
CDR3: ASSLDITDTQY

J: TRBJ1-5
V: TRBV19
CDR3: ASSGAGNQPQH

J: TRBJ2-3
V: TRBV5-1
CDR3: ASSSPADLTDTQY

J: TRBJ1-5
V: TRBV6-5
CDR3: ASSFDIYQPQH

J: TRBJ1-5
V: TRBV6-1
CDR3: ASSDRGRLYSNQPQH

J: TRBJ1-2
V: TRBV11-2
CDR3: ASSLDEGKGYGYT

J: TRBJ2-1
V: TRBV5-1
CDR3: ASSLGVGNEQF

J: TRBJ2-3
V: TRBV7-9
CDR3: ASSLGEPLMDTQY

J: TRBJ2-7
V: TRBV11-1
CDR3: ASSIGTTSGEQY

J: TRBJ1-1
V: TRBV18
CDR3: ASSPPGKNTEAF

J: TRBJ2-5
V: TRBV6-5
CDR3: ASSYSGQRQETQY

J: TRBJ2-5
V: TRBV28
CDR3: ASSSGRVNQETQY

J: TRBJ2-7
V: TRBV18
CDR3: ASSPSNTQVGTYEQY

J: TRBJ1-5
V: TRBV2
CDR3: ASSGTGSGNQPQH

J: TRBJ2-7
V: TRBV7-2
CDR3: ASSSQVFEQY

J: TRBJ1-1
V: TRBV6-1
CDR3: ASSPVGETEAF

J: TRBJ1-1
V: TRBV7-9
CDR3: ASSPSITEAF

J: TRBJ1-1
V: TRBV7-9
CDR3: ASEASFEAF

J: .
V: TRBV11-2
CDR3: ASSPVRGFNEQY

J: TRBJ1-3
V: TRBV6-5
CDR3: ASSKLTAPGNTIY

J: TRBJ2-6
V: TRBV5-4
CDR3: ASLYPVPDKSGQRPD

J: TRBJ2-1
V: TRBV10-1
CDR3: ASSPGPRGGDNEQF

J: TRBJ2-1
V: TRBV2
CDR3: ASSEARLAGDDEQF

J: TRBJ2-7
V: TRBV2
CDR3: ASSTTRQGEQY

J: TRBJ1-1
V: TRBV2
CDR3: ASKGGINTEAF

J: TRBJ2-2
V: TRBV5-1
CDR3: ASSALAGVAGELF

J: TRBJ2-1
V: TRBV7-8
CDR3: ASSLEARGQF

J: TRBJ2-3
V: TRBV11-2
CDR3: ASSFLESTDTQY